Ten or more counts support the clone carrying this T cell receptor (beta chain). What it binds is not known. The germline V gene encodes CDR1 LGHDT and CDR2 YNNKEL (reference sequence). This CDR3 spans 13 amino acids. V was trimmed by 5 bases and J by 9 bases, leaving 17 bases between them. These data come from a study of read filtering for tumor transcriptome and immune sequencing. On the study more broadly: Patients were about 18 male and some 15 female, mean age 65.9 years, range 47 to 80. By R-ISS, stages I, II and III held approximately 8, 16 and 7 patients. RNA-seq yielded only roughly 80 to 1,300 TCR reads, IR-seq about 4.05 to 11 million.

Study observations and caveats: Single-read clonotypes: roughly four fifths of IR-seq clonotypes (about 3.5% of reads), 74.6% of RNA-seq clonotypes (44.6% of reads).

This library used around 400 ng RNA and molecular barcoded adaptors spanning alpha/delta and beta/gamma chains. TCRdb reprocessed the reads with MiXCR, giving one entry per CDR3 protein. The sample yields approximately 61,000 distinct CDR3 sequences, roughly a fifth seen once. The chain combines TRBV3-1 with TRBJ2-7; D is possibly TRBD1 (6 bases). The sequencing sample was made of a population of CD138-negative cells sorted from bone marrow. This sequence originates from a donor aged 40 or older with multiple myeloma. CDR3 sequence reads: CASSAKRTALQYF. CDR3 nucleotides: TGTGCCAGCAGCGCAAAGAGGACAGCACTGCAGTACTTC.